Detailed here is one T cell receptor (beta chain). The record originates from a study of technical replicates of blood from several donors. The CDR3 consists of 16 residues. Trimming cost V 1 base and J 7 bases, with 16 bases left between them. Profiling relied on immunoSEQ multiplex PCR, and the TCRdb table lists in-frame clones only, not all of them. This sample has some 87,000 clones, with approximately 93% found just once. The chain employs TRBV23-1 and TRBJ1-4; a weak D match, TRBD1 (6 bases). Being an ORF, TRBV23-1 has a function that is uncertain. This TCR was sampled from a human donor in good health. Sequencing input: T cells isolated from PBMCs. The CDR3 sequence: CASSQYRGGLSEKLFF. In DNA form, the CDR3 reads TGCGCCAGCAGTCAATATCGGGGGGGGCTTTCTGAAAAACTGTTTTTT.